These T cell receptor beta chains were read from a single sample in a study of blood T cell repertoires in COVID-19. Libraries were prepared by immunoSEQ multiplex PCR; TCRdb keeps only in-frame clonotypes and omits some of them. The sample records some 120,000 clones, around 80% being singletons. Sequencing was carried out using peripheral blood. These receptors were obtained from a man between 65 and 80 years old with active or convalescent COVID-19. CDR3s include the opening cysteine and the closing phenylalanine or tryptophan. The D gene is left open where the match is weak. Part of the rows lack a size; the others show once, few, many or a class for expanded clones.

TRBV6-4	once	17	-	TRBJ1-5	CASSDPPGPGTCQPQHF	TGTGCCAGCAGTGACCCACCGGGACCCGGGACTTGTCAGCCCCAGCATTTT
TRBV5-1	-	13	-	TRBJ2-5	CASSLGSGETQYF	TGCGCCAGCAGCTTGGGATCGGGGGAGACCCAGTACTTC
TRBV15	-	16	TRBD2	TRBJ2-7	CATSRGRSGGSYEQYF	TGTGCCACCAGCAGAGGGCGCAGCGGGGGGAGCTACGAGCAGTACTTC
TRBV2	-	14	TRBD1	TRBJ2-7	CASSILGQGHEQYF	TGTGCCAGCAGTATCCTCGGACAGGGCCACGAGCAGTACTTC
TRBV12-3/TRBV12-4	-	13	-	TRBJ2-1	CASSNTGLNEQFF	TGTGCCAGCAGCAATACAGGGCTCAATGAGCAGTTCTTC
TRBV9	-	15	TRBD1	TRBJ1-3	CASSPGTGVGNTIYF	TGTGCCAGCAGCCCGGGGACAGGGGTTGGAAACACCATATATTTT
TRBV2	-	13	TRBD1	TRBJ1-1	CASSDRGRTEAFF	TGTGCCAGCAGTGACAGGGGGCGAACTGAAGCTTTCTTT
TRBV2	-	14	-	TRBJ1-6	CASSEGAKNSPLHF	TGTGCCAGCAGTGAAGGGGCTAAGAATTCACCCCTCCACTTT
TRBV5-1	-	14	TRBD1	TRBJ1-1	CASSYRTGNTEAFF	TGCGCCAGCAGCTATCGGACAGGGAACACTGAAGCTTTCTTT
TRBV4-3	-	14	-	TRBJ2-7	CASSQEGRSYEQYF	TGCGCCAGCAGCCAAGAGGGCAGGTCCTACGAGCAGTACTTC
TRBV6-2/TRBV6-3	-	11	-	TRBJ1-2	CASSYGLGYTF	TGTGCCAGCAGTTACGGCCTTGGCTACACCTTC
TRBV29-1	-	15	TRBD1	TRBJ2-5	CSARGTGGPQETQYF	TGCAGCGCCAGGGGGACAGGGGGTCCCCAAGAGACCCAGTACTTC
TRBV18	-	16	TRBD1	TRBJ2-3	CASSPRQGASTDTQYF	TGTGCCAGCTCACCACGACAGGGGGCTAGCACAGATACGCAGTATTTT
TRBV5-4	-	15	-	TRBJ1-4	CASSSEWGVNEKLFF	TGTGCCAGCAGCTCCGAGTGGGGGGTAAATGAAAAACTGTTTTTT
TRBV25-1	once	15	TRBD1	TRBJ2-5	CASSPGTGGAGTQYF	TGTGCCAGCTCTCCCGGGACAGGGGGCGCGGGGACCCAGTACTTC
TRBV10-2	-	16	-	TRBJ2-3	CASSRTFPSSTDTQYF	TGCGCCAGCAGCAGGACTTTCCCGTCTAGCACAGATACGCAGTATTTT
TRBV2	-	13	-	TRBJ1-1	CASSVSLNTEAFF	TGTGCCAGCAGTGTGTCTCTGAACACTGAAGCTTTCTTT
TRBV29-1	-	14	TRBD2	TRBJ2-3	CSVDSGGVSDTQYF	TGCAGCGTTGATAGCGGGGGGGTGTCAGATACGCAGTATTTT
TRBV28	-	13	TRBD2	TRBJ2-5	CASTTSDQETQYF	TGTGCCAGCACAACTAGCGATCAAGAGACCCAGTACTTC
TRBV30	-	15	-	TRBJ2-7	CAWAQPGQRRREQYF	TGTGCCTGGGCCCAACCGGGACAACGGCGGCGCGAGCAGTACTTC
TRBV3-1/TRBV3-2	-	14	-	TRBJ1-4	CASPQGAGDEKLFF	TGTGCCAGCCCACAGGGAGCGGGAGATGAAAAACTGTTTTTT
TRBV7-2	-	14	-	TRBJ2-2	CASHYTGRPGELFF	TGTGCCAGCCACTATACAGGGCGCCCCGGGGAGCTGTTTTTT
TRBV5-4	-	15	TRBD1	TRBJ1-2	CASSPPGGANYGYTF	TGTGCCAGCAGCCCACCAGGGGGCGCAAACTATGGCTACACCTTC
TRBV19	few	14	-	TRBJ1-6	CASSPGSHNSPLHF	TGTGCCAGTAGTCCAGGGTCTCATAATTCACCCCTCCACTTT
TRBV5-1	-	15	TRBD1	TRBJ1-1	CASSLNAQGGTEAFF	TGCGCCAGCAGCTTGAACGCGCAGGGGGGAACTGAAGCTTTCTTT
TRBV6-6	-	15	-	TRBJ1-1	CASSYGGGGDTEAFF	TGTGCCAGCAGTTACGGTGGTGGGGGGGACACTGAAGCTTTCTTT
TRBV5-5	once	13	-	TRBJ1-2	CASSRQVRRGYTF	TGTGCCAGCAGCCGACAGGTCCGGAGAGGCTACACCTTC